This T cell receptor beta chain was found in a study of control samples from healthy donors and cancer patients. This clone occurred once. Measured with immunoSEQ multiplex PCR; TCRdb has only the in-frame clones, and not every one. The sample has tens of thousands of clones, 91% seen once; the top ten hold approximately 16%. This CDR3 is 15 amino acids long. Trimming removed 1 base from V and 1 base from J, with 13 bases in between. Germline assignment: CDR1 SQVTM and CDR2 ANQGSEA. This TCR was recovered from a man aged 45-65 years in good health. This chain uses TRBV29-1 with TRBJ1-1, with no clear D. The sample comprised blood. This CDR3 is CSVEGARRANTEAFF. The CDR3 DNA reads as TGCAGCGTTGAAGGGGCTCGACGGGCGAACACTGAAGCTTTCTTT.